The 24 T cell receptor beta chains presented below share a single source sample, sequenced in a study of blood T cell repertoires in COVID-19. The assay was immunoSEQ multiplex PCR, and TCRdb's table has in-frame clones only and misses some. The sample shows about 190,000 clones, about nine tenths of them seen only once. The sequencing input was peripheral blood. The receptors were gathered from a woman in her 30s with acute or convalescent COVID-19.

V usage is TRBV11-3 and J usage is TRBJ2-7; D possibly corresponds to TRBD2 (6 bases). The CDR3 contains 15 residues. Germline V gene lookup returns CDR1 SGHNT and CDR2 YENEEA. Deletions cut 1 base from V and 1 base from J, with 11 bases between. CDR3 loop: CASSLVAGMSYEQYF. For the CDR3, the DNA is TGTGCCAGCAGCTTAGTGGCGGGAATGTCCTACGAGCAGTACTTC.

This chain links TRBV11-3 with TRBJ1-3; D is possibly TRBD1 (6 bases). Per germline, CDR1 SGHNT and CDR2 YENEEA. The CDR3 is 13 amino acids. Trimming pared 1 base from V and 8 bases from J, leaving 9 bases between. In DNA, the CDR3 is TGTGCCAGCAGCTTAGGACAGGAGGACACCATATATTTT. It encodes CASSLGQEDTIYF. Filled out from reference TRBV11-3 and TRBJ1-3, the complete variable domain reads EAGVVQSPRYKIIEKKQPVAFWCNPISGHNTLYWYLQNLGQGPELLIRYENEEAVDDSQLPKDRFSAERLKGVDSTLKIQPAELGDSAVYLCASSLGQEDTIYFGEGSWLTVV.

The table lists this clone with a count of one. The gene calls are TRBV29-1 and TRBJ2-1; D is unresolved. The germline gives CDR1 SQVTM, CDR2 ANQGSEA. This CDR3 is 13 amino acids long. V was trimmed by 3 bases and J by 9 bases, leaving 15 bases between them. CDR3 sequence reads: CSVEVMAAGEQFF. CDR3 DNA sequence: TGCAGCGTTGAGGTAATGGCCGCTGGTGAGCAGTTCTTC.

The rearrangement uses TRBV7-9 and TRBJ2-7; TRBD2 agrees at 13 bases. With V trimmed by 3 bases and J by 1 base, 6 bases remained unmatched. This CDR3 is 17 amino acids long. Per the germline V gene, CDR1 is SEHNR and CDR2 is FQNEAQ (reference sequence). The CDR3 region has the DNA TGTGCCAGCAGCTTTGGCTGGACTAGCGGGAGTTCCTACGAGCAGTACTTC. Translation: CASSFGWTSGSSYEQYF.

This chain uses TRBV25-1 with TRBJ1-5; the D is unclear. Trimming took off 4 bases at V and 7 bases at J, with 8 bases between the two ends. The CDR3 covers 12 residues. The germline gives CDR1 MGHDK, CDR2 SYGVNS. CDR3 sequence (DNA): TGTGCCAGCAGTGCTACCAACCAGCCCCAGCATTTT. This codes for CASSATNQPQHF.

The V and J genes are TRBV15 and TRBJ2-7, with 8 bases that match TRBD2. The CDR3 runs to 15 residues. The junction had 7 bases not matched to a gene; V was cut back by 0 bases and J by 6 bases. Per the germline V gene, CDR1 is LNHNV and CDR2 is YYDKDF (reference sequence). The CDR3 bases are TGTGCCACCAGCAGAGATCAGCGGGAGTTTCGCGAGCAGTACTTC. Its translation is CATSRDQREFREQYF.

The V call is TRBV24-1, the J call TRBJ1-2; 9 nucleotides align to TRBD1. The CDR3 is made up of 15 amino acids. Germline lookup yields CDR1 KGHDR and CDR2 SFDVKD. After removal of 4 bases from V and 5 bases from J, the junction contained 7 bases not matched to a gene. The CDR3 DNA reads TGTGCCACCAGTGAGGGACAGGGAAAAGGATATGGCTACACCTTC. This codes for CATSEGQGKGYGYTF.

The genes are TRBV19 and TRBJ1-1; 10 bases map to TRBD1. The CDR3 extends over 14 amino acids. The trim removed 4 bases at V and 1 base at J, leaving 0 bases unmatched. Germline loops: CDR1 LNHDA, CDR2 SQIVND (reference sequence). The CDR3: CASSRDRGNTEAFF. For the CDR3, the DNA is TGTGCCAGTAGTAGGGACAGGGGGAACACTGAAGCTTTCTTT. Full variable domain (missing parts from reference TRBV19 and TRBJ1-1): DGGITQSPKYLFRKEGQNVTLSCEQNLNHDAMYWYRQDPGQGLRLIYYSQIVNDFQKGDIAEGYSVSREKKESFPLTVTSAQKNPTAFYLCASSRDRGNTEAFFGQGTRLTVV.

V usage is TRBV24-1 and J usage is TRBJ2-1; 11 bases align to TRBD2. Germline V gene data show CDR1 as KGHDR and CDR2 as SFDVKD. Trimming took 4 bases from V and 6 from J; bases not matched to a gene: 4. This CDR3 contains 15 residues. CDR3 sequence: CATSEIAGGLNEQFF. In DNA form, the CDR3 reads TGTGCCACCAGTGAGATAGCGGGAGGGCTCAATGAGCAGTTCTTC.

The chain is built from TRBV2 and TRBJ2-3; a weak D match, TRBD2 (6 bases). CDR3 size: 12 residues. Germline V lookup: CDR1 SNHLY, CDR2 FYNNEI. Trimming left V 8 bases short and J 0 bases short, with 6 bases between. The DNA of the CDR3 is TGTGCCAGCGGGACTAGCACAGATACGCAGTATTTT. Translated: CASGTSTDTQYF.

The chain joins TRBV28 to TRBJ2-1; weak D call: TRBD2 (6 bases). The CDR3 covers 16 residues. The V end was cut by 4 bases, the J end by 8 bases, with 21 bases between. Per germline, CDR1 MDHEN and CDR2 SYDVKM. The CDR3 protein is CASSSPGTQIFDEQFF. DNA for the CDR3: TGTGCCAGCAGTTCACCCGGGACTCAAATCTTCGATGAGCAGTTCTTC.

This chain connects TRBV29-1 to TRBJ1-2; TRBD1 aligns across 7 bases. Germline V gives CDR1 SQVTM, CDR2 ANQGSEA. V lost 6 bases, J lost 5 bases, and 9 bases stayed unmatched. This CDR3 is built from 13 residues. CDR3 sequence (DNA): TGCAGCGTCGGACAGGAACCCATATATGGCTACACCTTC. Translation: CSVGQEPIYGYTF.

In DNA, the CDR3 is TGTGCCAGCAGTTCCACGGGAGGTGAGACCCAGTACTTC. Translated: CASSSTGGETQYF. V gene TRBV27 combines with J gene TRBJ2-5; 7 bases agree with TRBD2. Germline V lookup: CDR1 MNHEY, CDR2 SMNVEV (reference sequence). The CDR3 totals 13 residues. V trimming: 4 bases; J trimming: 5 bases; junction bases outside the gene matches: 4.

The chain links TRBV27 to TRBJ1-2, with a possible D match to TRBD1 (5 bases). Germline V CDR1 and CDR2: MNHEY, SMNVEV (reference sequence). CDR3 length: 14 amino acids. Trimming stripped 4 bases from V and 1 base from J, with 10 bases between. CDR3 protein: CASSSLRGNYGYTF. The CDR3 DNA reads as TGTGCCAGCAGTTCACTTAGGGGTAACTATGGCTACACCTTC.

This clone has only one observation. The chain combines TRBV28 with TRBJ2-3; TRBD2 aligns across 8 bases. Germline V lookup: CDR1 MDHEN, CDR2 SYDVKM. V lost 3 bases and J lost 3; bases outside the gene matches: 5. This CDR3 is 15 amino acids long. CDR3 loop: CASSLSGSWTDTQYF. The CDR3 region has the DNA TGTGCCAGCAGTTTGAGCGGGAGTTGGACAGATACGCAGTATTTT.

The gene calls are TRBV6-5 and TRBJ1-4; 8 bases align to TRBD1. The CDR3 is 13 amino acids. V shed 4 bases, J shed 8 bases, and the junction held 3 bases outside the gene matches. From germline, CDR1 is MNHEY and CDR2 SVGAGI. CDR3 nucleotides: TGTGCCAGCAGTTTCAGGGGGCTCGAAAAACTGTTTTTT. It codes for CASSFRGLEKLFF.

This rearrangement joins TRBV15 to TRBJ2-1; possibly TRBD2 for D (5 bases). CDR1 LNHNV and CDR2 YYDKDF come from the germline V gene (reference sequence). The CDR3 contains 15 residues. Trimming removed 6 bases from V and 5 bases from J, with 17 bases in between. CDR3 bases: TGTGCCACCAGAAGCGGACGAGGTGGGAACAATGAGCAGTTCTTC. Its translation: CATRSGRGGNNEQFF.

The J gene is TRBJ2-7, the V gene TRBV5-5; 12 bases fit TRBD2. This CDR3 is 15 amino acids long. Per germline, CDR1 SGHKS and CDR2 YYEKEE (reference sequence). The V segment lost 5 bases and the J segment 2 bases; nucleotides outside the gene matches: 5. Here the CDR3 reads CASSGLAGIAYEQYF. The CDR3 nucleotides are TGTGCCAGCAGTGGACTAGCGGGGATAGCCTACGAGCAGTACTTC.

This chain connects TRBV5-5 to TRBJ1-5; the D is unclear. V shed 4 bases and J shed 1 base, with 9 bases lying between them. The CDR3 runs 14 residues. CDR1 is SGHKS and CDR2 is YYEKEE in the germline V gene (reference sequence). The CDR3 loop is CASSLAGSNQPQHF. DNA for the CDR3: TGTGCCAGCAGCCTAGCCGGGAGCAATCAGCCCCAGCATTTT.

In its sample, this clone was seen a few times. The V and J genes are TRBV4-1 and TRBJ1-4; D is uncertain. The CDR3 has 13 amino acids. The V end was cut by 1 base, the J end by 6 bases, with 6 bases between. Germline V gene sequence: CDR1 MGHRA, CDR2 YSYEKL. CDR3 sequence reads: CASSQVLYEKLFF. Written as DNA, the CDR3 is TGCGCCAGCAGCCAAGTCTTATATGAAAAACTGTTTTTT.

The V gene is TRBV10-3, the J gene TRBJ2-1; TRBD2 might be the D (7 bases). In germline, CDR1 is ENHRY, CDR2 SYGVKD. There are 13 residues in the CDR3. V gave up 11 bases and J gave up 1 base, with 12 bases separating them. The CDR3 sequence is CASGGPSYNEQFF. The DNA of the CDR3 is TGTGCCTCGGGGGGCCCTTCCTACAATGAGCAGTTCTTC.

The rearrangement links TRBV13 to TRBJ2-7; 9 bases match TRBD2. V lost 4 bases and J lost 7; bases outside the gene matches: 14. Looked up from germline, CDR1 is PRHDT and CDR2 is FYEKMQ (reference sequence). The CDR3 totals 16 residues. CDR3 nucleotide sequence: TGTGCCAGCAGCTCACGGCTAGCGGGACTTGTGGGGGAGCAGTACTTC. Encoded protein: CASSSRLAGLVGEQYF. Drawing the rest from reference TRBV13 and TRBJ2-7, the complete variable domain is AAGVIQSPRHLIKEKRETATLKCYPIPRHDTVYWYQQGPGQDPQFLISFYEKMQSDKGSIPDRFSAQQFSDYHSELNMSSLELGDSALYFCASSSRLAGLVGEQYFGPGTRLTVT.

The J gene is TRBJ2-2, the V gene TRBV27; D is perhaps TRBD1 (7 bases). CDR3 length: 15 amino acids. V was cut by 3 bases and J by 4 bases, with 12 bases left in between. CDR1 MNHEY and CDR2 SMNVEV come from the germline V gene (reference sequence). The DNA of the CDR3 is TGTGCCAGCAGTTTCCGGCAGGGGGGCACCGGGGAGCTGTTTTTT. This gives the protein CASSFRQGGTGELFF.

The chain couples TRBV24-1 to TRBJ2-1; maybe TRBD2 (5 bases). CDR1 and CDR2 from the germline V gene are KGHDR and SFDVKD. The CDR3 totals 16 residues. V shed 4 bases and J shed 0 bases, with 12 bases lying between them. CDR3 residues: CATSDMDSSSYNEQFF. CDR3 nucleotide sequence: TGTGCCACCAGTGACATGGACTCGAGCTCCTACAATGAGCAGTTCTTC.